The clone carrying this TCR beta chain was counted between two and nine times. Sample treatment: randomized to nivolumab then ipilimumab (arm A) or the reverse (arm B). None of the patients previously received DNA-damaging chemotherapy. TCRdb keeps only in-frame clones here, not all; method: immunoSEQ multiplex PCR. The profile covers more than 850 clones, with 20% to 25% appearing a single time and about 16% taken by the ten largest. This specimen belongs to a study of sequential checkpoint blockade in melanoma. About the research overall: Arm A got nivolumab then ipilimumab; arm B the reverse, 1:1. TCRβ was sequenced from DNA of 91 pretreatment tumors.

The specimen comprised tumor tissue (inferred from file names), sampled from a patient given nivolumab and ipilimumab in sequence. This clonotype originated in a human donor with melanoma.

CDR3 DNA sequence: TGTGCCACCAGCAGAGAGGCAGGGGGCGCGTACGAGCAGTACTTC. Encoded protein: CATSREAGGAYEQYF. The J gene is TRBJ2-7, the V gene TRBV15; 8 bases fit TRBD1. V dropped 0 bases and J dropped 4; count of bases not matched to a gene: 5. The CDR3 is made up of 15 amino acids. Germline V gene sequence: CDR1 LNHNV, CDR2 YYDKDF (reference sequence).